The table lists the clone carrying this T cell receptor beta chain with many counts. Its antigen is not known. The data derive from a study of identical twins. Study-wide results and limits: Beta clonotypes that were abundant in cord blood contained fewer insertions, a pattern absent from memory repertoires. For zero-insertion analyses, partial confounding could come from invariant MAIT and iNKT cells.

TCRdb independently ran MiXCR on the 5' RACE reads; one entry per CDR3 protein. The profile covers about 250,000 distinct CDR3 sequences, with around 8.8% appearing a single time and 3% taken by the ten largest. The donors were all healthy and Caucasian. The same sample was also studied in work on yellow fever vaccine responses in identical twins. That study reports: The T cell response to vaccination in identical twins was reportedly partly convergent and partly personalized.

This clonotype was sampled from a woman aged 18-29 years in good health. The sequenced sample was CD8+ T cells sorted from blood.

CDR3 amino acids: CASSLPPESRGWYYNEQFF. The DNA of the CDR3 is TGTGCCAGCAGCTTACCACCTGAGTCCAGGGGCTGGTACTACAATGAGCAGTTCTTC. The chain has TRBV11-1 and TRBJ2-1; a possible D gene is TRBD1 (6 bases). This CDR3 comprises 19 residues. CDR1 and CDR2 (germline): SGHAT, FQDESV (reference sequence). The V end lost 2 bases, the J end lost 3 bases, and 23 bases lay between the germline ends.